One and the same sample provided the 17 T cell receptor beta chains below, sequenced in a study of T cell clonality in common variable immunodeficiency. Study-level results: Common variable immunodeficiency TCR beta sequences reportedly had fewer deletions and N-nucleotide insertions.

Their recognized antigens are unknown. Produced via immunoSEQ multiplex PCR; TCRdb's table is partial and in-frame only. The specimen has around 42,000 clones, none found just once. The sequencing sample was made of peripheral blood mononuclear cells. These TCRs come from a human donor with common variable immunodeficiency.

Turning to this clone: The read ends 3 residues shy of where the CDR3 ends; the end is completed using the germline J gene. The chain combines TRBV7-7 with TRBJ2-3; a possible D gene is TRBD2 (5 bases). The CDR3 runs to 13 residues. The germline V and J ends were trimmed by 5 bases and 6 bases, with 12 bases remaining between them. The V gene's germline CDR1 is SSHAT and CDR2 FNYEAQ (reference sequence). The CDR3 loop reads CASSRRGADTQYF. CDR3 DNA, as far as it was read: TGTGCCAGCAGCCGACGGGGTGCGGATACG. Full variable domain (outside the CDR3, taken from reference TRBV7-7 and TRBJ2-3): GAGVSQSPRYKVTKRGQDVTLRCDPISSHATLYWYQQALGQGPEFLTYFNYEAQPDKSGLPSDRFSAERPEGSISTLTIQRTEQRDSAMYRCASSRRGADTQYFGPGTRLTVL.

This clone was counted many times. CDR3 amino acids: CASSQDSEWDTQYF. CDR3 DNA, as far as it was read: TGTGCCAGCAGCCAGGACAGCGAGTGGGATACG. This chain connects TRBV7-9 to TRBJ2-3, with a weak D call TRBD1 (6 bases). The read stops 3 residues short of the end of the CDR3; the missing end is completed from the germline J gene. Germline loops: CDR1 SEHNR, CDR2 FQNEAQ (reference sequence). V was clipped by 5 bases and J by 6 bases, with 15 bases between them. The CDR3 contains 14 residues.

Comments on this clone: Read data end 3 residues before the CDR3 end; the end is taken from the germline J gene. V usage is TRBV19 and J usage is TRBJ1-1, with D possibly being TRBD1 (5 bases). The CDR3 spans 12 residues. V lost 6 bases and J lost 4, with 9 bases in between. CDR1 LNHDA and CDR2 SQIVND come from the germline V gene (reference sequence). Incomplete CDR3 DNA: TGTGCCAGTAGGGGCGGGGCCACTGAA. Its translation is CASRGGATE. The CDR3 reads in full as CASRGGATEAFF. Filled out from reference TRBV19 and TRBJ1-1, the complete variable domain reads DGGITQSPKYLFRKEGQNVTLSCEQNLNHDAMYWYRQDPGQGLRLIYYSQIVNDFQKGDIAEGYSVSREKKESFPLTVTSAQKNPTAFYLCASRGGATEAFFGQGTRLTVV.

There are many counts of this clone. The junction differs from germline at one of its ends, possibly a read error. The CDR3 reads CASSQGPSTDTQYF. The CDR3 bases that were read are TGCGCCAGCAGCCAAGGGCCCAGCACAGATACG. The chain carries TRBV4-2 and TRBJ2-3; D is undetermined. Read coverage stops 3 residues before the CDR3 terminus; the germline J gene supplies the remainder. Germline CDR1 is LGHNA and CDR2 is YNFKEQ. CDR3 length: 14 amino acids.

There are a few counts of this clone. The CDR3 end lies 3 residues beyond the end of the read and is filled in from the germline J gene. The V and J genes are TRBV2 and TRBJ2-7, with D tentatively TRBD2 (6 bases). The CDR3 has 14 residues. Trimming took off 7 bases at V and 0 bases at J, with 13 bases between the two ends. The germline V gene has CDR1 SNHLY and CDR2 FYNNEI. The sequenced CDR3 bases are TGTGCCAGCATTGGGACTCTCAGCTCCTACGAG. It codes for CASIGTLSSYE. In full, the CDR3 reads CASIGTLSSYEQYF.

This clone turned up a few times. The read finishes 3 residues shy of the CDR3 end, and the germline J gene is used to complete it. The J gene is TRBJ2-4, the V gene TRBV30; TRBD1 agrees at 8 bases. This CDR3 contains 16 residues. Germline CDR1 is GTSNPN and CDR2 is SVGIG (reference sequence). V lost 3 bases, J lost 0 bases, and 7 bases stayed unmatched. The CDR3 sequence: CAWSLRQGPAKNIQYF. The part of the CDR3 DNA that was read is TGTGCCTGGAGCTTACGACAGGGGCCAGCCAAAAACATT.

This clone was recorded a few times. With the read ending 3 residues before the CDR3 end, the germline J gene is used to fill in that end. The chain uses TRBV7-2 and TRBJ2-5; maybe TRBD1 (5 bases). CDR1 and CDR2 from the germline V gene are SGHTA and FQGNSA. Trimming removed 1 base from V and 1 base from J, with 10 bases in between. This CDR3 has 15 residues. CDR3 DNA (partial): TGTGCCAGCAGCTTAGTAGGGGATGGCCAAGAGACC. It encodes CASSLVGDGQET. The whole CDR3 protein reads CASSLVGDGQETQYF.

There are a few counts of this clone. The CDR3 is cut off 3 residues early in the read; its end comes from the germline J gene. This sequence joins TRBV7-3 and TRBJ2-5; possible D gene TRBD1, 6 bases. The CDR3 has 13 residues. CDR1 is SGHTA, CDR2 FQGTGA, per germline. V dropped 5 bases and J dropped 2 bases, with 9 bases sitting between them. CDR3 in amino acids: CASSMGHQETQYF. The CDR3 bases that were read are TGTGCCAGCAGCATGGGACATCAAGAGACC.

On this clone: The CDR3 goes on 3 residues after the read ends, and that part is filled in from the germline J gene. The chain couples TRBV6-1 to TRBJ1-1; TRBD1 might be the D (5 bases). The germline V gene has CDR1 MNHNS and CDR2 SASEGT. This CDR3 comprises 10 residues. The CDR3 region is CASSEGGAFF. CDR3 bases read: TGTGCCAGCAGTGAAGGGGGC.

This clone has at least ten counts. The read falls 3 residues short of the CDR3 end, and the missing part is taken from the germline J gene. V is TRBV3-1 (or the pseudogene TRBV3-2) and J is TRBJ2-7, with a tentative D call TRBD1 (6 bases). V gave up 3 bases and J gave up 1 base, with 7 bases separating them. CDR3 length equals 13 residues. The germline V gene encodes CDR1 LGHDT and CDR2 YNNKEL (reference sequence). Partial CDR3 DNA: TGTGCCAGCAGCCACAGGGGATCCTACGAG. Translating gives CASSHRGSYE. The entire CDR3 protein reads CASSHRGSYEQYF.

A word on this clone: The DNA ends 3 residues before the CDR3 does, and the rest of the CDR3 is filled in from the germline J gene. The chain combines TRBV2 with TRBJ2-7; D is perhaps TRBD2 (6 bases). There are 16 residues in the CDR3. Trimming pared 0 bases from V and 4 bases from J, leaving 16 bases between. Looked up from germline, CDR1 is SNHLY and CDR2 is FYNNEI. The CDR3 protein is CASSEAGGLAPYEQYF. The covered CDR3 bases are TGTGCCAGCAGTGAAGCCGGCGGCCTAGCGCCGTACGAG.

The table lists this clone with a few counts. The read terminates 3 residues before the CDR3 end, so the remaining end is supplied by the germline J gene. The V and J genes are TRBV30 and TRBJ2-1; the D gene is possibly TRBD1 (6 bases). V lost 1 base and J 2 bases, leaving 12 bases between the germline ends. Looked up from germline, CDR1 is GTSNPN and CDR2 is SVGIG (reference sequence). This CDR3 is built from 15 residues. The chain's CDR3 is CAWSEGVATYNEQFF. The CDR3 bases that were read are TGTGCCTGGAGTGAGGGGGTCGCTACCTACAATGAG.

This clone came up a few times. The CDR3: CASSPPFYDRNQSYEQYF. The sequenced part of the CDR3 DNA is TGTGCCAGCTCACCACCCTTCTATGACAGGAACCAATCCTACGAG. The chain recombines TRBV18 with TRBJ2-7; D perhaps matches TRBD1 (6 bases). The read finishes 3 residues shy of the CDR3 end, and the germline J gene is used to complete it. CDR1 and CDR2 from the germline V gene are KGHSH and LQKENI. Trimming took 0 bases from V and 1 from J, leaving 19 bases between them. The CDR3 totals 18 residues.

Only a few counts were recorded for this clone. The read ends 3 residues before the CDR3 terminus; that terminus is restored from the germline J gene. V and J are TRBV19 and TRBJ2-7, with TRBD1 identical over 7 bases. V shed 4 bases and J 3 bases; nucleotides not matched to a gene: 6. This CDR3 is 14 amino acids long. Germline lookup yields CDR1 LNHDA and CDR2 SQIVND (reference sequence). The covered CDR3 bases are TGTGCCAGTAGTACGACCGGGACAGTCTACGAG. This gives the protein CASSTTGTVYE. The full CDR3 protein reads CASSTTGTVYEQYF.

Notes on this clone: The read stops 3 residues short of the end of the CDR3; the missing end is completed from the germline J gene. This rearrangement joins TRBV2 to TRBJ2-2; 10 bases line up with TRBD1. Trimming took 8 bases from V and 5 from J; bases not matched to a gene: 5. CDR3 length equals 14 residues. Germline V CDR1 and CDR2: SNHLY, FYNNEI. The CDR3 spells CASQGQGGTGELFF. Incomplete CDR3 DNA: TGTGCCAGCCAAGGACAGGGGGGGACCGGGGAG.

This clone showed up many times. The read ends 3 residues before the CDR3 terminus; that terminus is restored from the germline J gene. The genes are TRBV20-1 and TRBJ2-7; 13 bases line up with TRBD2. Looked up from germline, CDR1 is DFQATT and CDR2 is SNEGSKA (reference sequence). J gave up 3 bases and V 4 bases, and 6 bases lay outside the gene matches. CDR3 length: 15 residues. The chain's CDR3 is CSANKGLAGIYEQYF. The DNA read from the CDR3 is TGCAGTGCTAATAAGGGACTAGCGGGAATCTACGAG.

This clone was counted between two and nine times. The read is 3 residues too short to cover the CDR3 end, so that end is filled in from the germline J gene. The chain employs TRBV18 and TRBJ2-5; possible D gene TRBD2, 6 bases. This CDR3 contains 15 residues. The V end was cut by 3 bases, the J end by 2 bases, with 13 bases between. In germline, CDR1 is KGHSH, CDR2 LQKENI. CDR3 DNA (partial): TGTGCCAGCTCACCGTCGGAGGGGAGGCAAGAGACC. It specifies CASSPSEGRQET. The complete CDR3 reads CASSPSEGRQETQYF.